This TCR beta chain was captured by sequencing in a study of blood T cell repertoires in COVID-19. Study summary: The cDNA or gDNA used as material had been derived from T cells, B-cell-depleted T cells, or PBMCs.

The CDR3 sequence is 14 residues long. The germline V gene encodes CDR1 SGHDT and CDR2 YYEEEE. The V end lost 0 bases, the J end lost 5 bases, and 11 bases lay between the germline ends. Per the study methods: Amplification from reference gene primers served as the basis for estimated nucleated cell counts. The assay was immunoSEQ multiplex PCR, and TCRdb's table has in-frame clones only and misses some. V, J and clone size are those of that table, while D and trimming were read from the DNA. The sample gives 52,000 or so clones, around 90% of which show up once; around 3.4% is in the top ten. The material sequenced was peripheral blood. The rearrangement joins TRBV5-6 to TRBJ1-1; TRBD1 is a possible D gene (6 bases). The source is a man in his forties with COVID-19, enrolled during active disease. This CDR3 is CASSLVSGATEAFF. For the CDR3, the DNA is TGTGCCAGCAGCTTGGTGTCAGGGGCGACTGAAGCTTTCTTT.